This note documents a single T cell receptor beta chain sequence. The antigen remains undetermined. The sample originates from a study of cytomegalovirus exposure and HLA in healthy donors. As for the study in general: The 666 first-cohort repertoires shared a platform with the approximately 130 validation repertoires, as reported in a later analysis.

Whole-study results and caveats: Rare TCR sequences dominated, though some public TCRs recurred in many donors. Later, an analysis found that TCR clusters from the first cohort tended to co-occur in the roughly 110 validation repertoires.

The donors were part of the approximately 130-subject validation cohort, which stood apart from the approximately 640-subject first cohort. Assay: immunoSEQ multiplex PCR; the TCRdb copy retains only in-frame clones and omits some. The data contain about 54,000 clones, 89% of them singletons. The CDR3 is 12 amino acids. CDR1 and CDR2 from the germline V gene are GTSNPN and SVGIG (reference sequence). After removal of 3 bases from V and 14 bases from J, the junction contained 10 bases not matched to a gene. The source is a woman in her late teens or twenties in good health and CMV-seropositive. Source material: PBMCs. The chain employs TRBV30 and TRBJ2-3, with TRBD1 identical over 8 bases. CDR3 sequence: CAWSRQGLGGYF. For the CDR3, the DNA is TGTGCCTGGAGCCGACAGGGGCTGGGGGGGTATTTT.